The 25 T cell receptor beta chains in this list originate from one sample, sequenced in a study of cytomegalovirus exposure and HLA in healthy donors. 13 Jbeta primers and 60 Vbeta primers were used for the PCR. Clones were sequenced by immunoSEQ multiplex PCR, and TCRdb holds only the in-frame ones, with some missing. The repertoire holds fewer than 250,000 clones, with approximately 80% as singletons. The sample taken for sequencing was PBMCs. The receptor set was obtained from a male donor in good health and CMV-seronegative.

This clone has a single count. The rearrangement uses TRBV18 and TRBJ1-1, with 11 bases aligning to TRBD1. The V gene's germline CDR1 is KGHSH and CDR2 LQKENI. This CDR3 comprises 16 residues. V shed 3 bases, J shed 0 bases, and the junction held 3 bases outside the gene matches. For the CDR3, the DNA is TGTGCCAGCTCACCCCGGGACAGGGGGTTGAACACTGAAGCTTTCTTT. Its translation is CASSPRDRGLNTEAFF.

This clone was detected only a few times. The chain recombines TRBV18 with TRBJ1-1, with no clear D. The CDR3 runs to 14 residues. V was pared by 3 bases and J by 1 base, with 9 bases between. Germline CDR1 KGHSH, CDR2 LQKENI. The CDR3 DNA is TGTGCCAGCTCACCTCCCGGGAGGAACACTGAAGCTTTCTTT. Amino acid sequence: CASSPPGRNTEAFF.

This clone was counted a single time. The chain uses TRBV10-3 and TRBJ2-3; D unresolved. The CDR3 contains 15 residues. CDR1 ENHRY and CDR2 SYGVKD come from the germline V gene. V was cut by 0 bases and J by 1 base, with 8 bases left in between. The CDR3 sequence is CAISESGRRTDTQYF. Written as DNA, the CDR3 is TGTGCCATCAGTGAGTCGGGCAGGCGCACAGATACGCAGTATTTT.

V usage is TRBV15 and J usage is TRBJ2-1; the match to TRBD2 covers 10 bases. The V gene end was trimmed by 0 bases and the J gene end by 8 bases; junction bases not matched to a gene: 4. This CDR3 contains 15 residues. CDR1 and CDR2 from the germline V gene are LNHNV and YYDKDF (reference sequence). The CDR3 DNA follows: TGTGCCACCAGCAGAGAAGCGGGAGGGCCCCATGAGCAGTTCTTC. This sequence encodes CATSREAGGPHEQFF.

This clone was observed once. This specimen includes other DNA sequences encoding the same CDR3. The V and J genes are TRBV2 and TRBJ2-7; 7 bases fit TRBD1. The CDR3 runs to 13 residues. Looked up from germline, CDR1 is SNHLY and CDR2 is FYNNEI. The J segment lost 4 bases and the V segment lost 6 bases, leaving 6 bases of the junction unmatched. CDR3 loop: CASRGDRGYEQYF. The CDR3 bases are TGTGCCAGCAGGGGGGACAGAGGGTACGAGCAGTACTTC.

The CDR3 DNA sequence: TGTGCCAGCTCACAGAGGACGGGAGAAAATTCACCCCTCCACTTT. This translates into CASSQRTGENSPLHF. J is TRBJ1-6 and V is TRBV18; no clear D. Trimming took off 4 bases at V and 7 bases at J, with 14 bases between the two ends. The CDR3 runs 15 residues. CDR1 KGHSH and CDR2 LQKENI come from the germline V gene.

The chain carries TRBV5-1 and TRBJ1-3; 8 bases fit TRBD1. The ends lost 4 bases at V and 1 base at J; junction bases unmatched: 4. This CDR3 contains 15 residues. Germline assignment: CDR1 SGHRS and CDR2 YFSETQ. The CDR3 protein is CASSVQGVSGNTIYF. CDR3 nucleotides: TGCGCCAGCAGCGTACAGGGGGTTTCTGGAAACACCATATATTTT.

This rearrangement joins TRBV5-6 to TRBJ1-2; D is undetermined. This CDR3 region has 15 residues. From germline, CDR1 is SGHDT and CDR2 YYEEEE. The V gene lost 4 bases and the J gene lost 5 bases, with 18 bases spanning the gap. The CDR3 coding sequence is TGTGCCAGCAGCCGGATATCGACTGCTGAGTATGGCTACACCTTC. Translating gives CASSRISTAEYGYTF.

This clone showed up just once. The rearrangement joins TRBV7-9 to TRBJ2-7; D is possibly TRBD2 (6 bases). The CDR3 length is 17 residues. Trimming left V 4 bases short and J 0 bases short, with 19 bases between. Germline lookup yields CDR1 SEHNR and CDR2 FQNEAQ (reference sequence). The CDR3, as DNA: TGTGCCAGCAGCTCCATAGAAAGTAGCGGAGTCTCCTACGAGCAGTACTTC. Translated, it gives CASSSIESSGVSYEQYF.

The chain employs TRBV7-2 and TRBJ2-4; no firm D call. The CDR3 loop spans 17 amino acids. V lost 1 base and J lost 0, with 13 bases in between. The germline V gene encodes CDR1 SGHTA and CDR2 FQGNSA. The CDR3 region is CASSLVAATVAKNIQYF. DNA for the CDR3: TGTGCCAGCAGCTTAGTCGCGGCCACGGTAGCCAAAAACATTCAGTACTTC.

This rearrangement joins TRBV19 to TRBJ2-1; possible D gene TRBD1, 6 bases. Germline V lookup: CDR1 LNHDA, CDR2 SQIVND (reference sequence). The CDR3 covers 14 residues. Trimming took 3 bases from V and 3 from J, leaving 9 bases between them. In DNA form, the CDR3 reads TGTGCCAGTAGTATTGGCAGGGGCTACAATGAGCAGTTCTTC. Protein sequence: CASSIGRGYNEQFF.

This chain joins TRBV5-1 and TRBJ2-5; D ambiguous. Matching the DNA end better, TRBJ2-7 makes the J call doubtful. Looked up from germline, CDR1 is SGHRS and CDR2 is YFSETQ. CDR3 length: 13 residues. The CDR3 nucleotides are TGCGCCAGCAGCCCGGTGGTAGCTAGCGAGCAGTACTTC. As protein: CASSPVVASEQYF.

The V call is TRBV4-1, the J call TRBJ1-2, with D uncertain. From germline, CDR1 is MGHRA and CDR2 YSYEKL. The CDR3 sequence is 15 residues long. With 1 base removed from V and 0 bases from J, the gap between germline ends came to 9 bases. The CDR3 protein is CASSQGVSTNYGYTF. For the CDR3, the DNA is TGCGCCAGCAGCCAAGGAGTCTCTACTAACTATGGCTACACCTTC.

The count of this clone is one. The chain links TRBV5-4 to TRBJ2-5; D may be TRBD1 (5 bases). Between the trimmed V and J ends, which lost 5 bases and 4 bases, there was a span of 18 bases. From germline, CDR1 is SGHNT and CDR2 YYREEE (reference sequence). This CDR3 is built from 15 residues. CDR3 loop: CASSYLQGQVETQYF. The CDR3 bases are TGTGCCAGCAGTTATCTCCAGGGTCAGGTAGAGACCCAGTACTTC.

The chain is built from TRBV2 and TRBJ2-1, with D tentatively TRBD1 (6 bases). Germline values: CDR1 SNHLY, CDR2 FYNNEI. This CDR3 is built from 15 residues. Trimming removed 5 bases at V and 1 base at J, with 12 bases between. CDR3: CASSNRAGSYNEQFF. CDR3 coding DNA: TGTGCCAGCAGTAACAGGGCGGGTTCCTACAATGAGCAGTTCTTC.

A few counts support this clone. This CDR3 is also generated by other DNA sequences in the sample. This sequence joins TRBV7-9 and TRBJ1-5; 8 nucleotides align to TRBD1. This CDR3 spans 15 amino acids. Per the germline V gene, CDR1 is SEHNR and CDR2 is FQNEAQ (reference sequence). Trimming removed 3 bases from V and 0 bases from J; junction bases left unmatched: 1. CDR3 coding DNA: TGTGCCAGCAGCTTTGGACAGGGTAGCAATCAGCCCCAGCATTTT. Its translation is CASSFGQGSNQPQHF.

The chain carries TRBV9 and TRBJ1-3; D is ambiguous. V was pared by 1 base and J by 0 bases, with 11 bases between. CDR3 length: 16 residues. Germline-derived CDR1 and CDR2 are SGDLS and YYNGEE. As DNA, the CDR3 is TGTGCCAGCAGCGTATTGGGAGCAGCCTCTGGAAACACCATATATTTT. It codes for CASSVLGAASGNTIYF.

The chain has TRBV27 and TRBJ2-7, with 7 bases identical to TRBD1. CDR1 is MNHEY and CDR2 is SMNVEV in the germline V gene (reference sequence). This CDR3 spans 16 amino acids. J lost 0 bases, V lost 5 bases, and 10 bases had no gene match. CDR3 DNA: TGTGCCAGCAGTCGTATCGGGACAGCAGTCTCCTACGAGCAGTACTTC. This gives the protein CASSRIGTAVSYEQYF.

In this sample, this clone turned up once. The rearrangement uses TRBV9 and TRBJ2-1, with D tentatively TRBD2 (6 bases). V lost 4 bases to trimming and J lost 3 bases, with 14 bases between them. The CDR3 has 15 residues. Germline CDR1 reads SGDLS; CDR2 reads YYNGEE. CDR3 residues: CASSPGLARYNEQFF. The CDR3 bases are TGTGCCAGCAGCCCCGGGCTAGCGCGCTACAATGAGCAGTTCTTC.

V is TRBV5-1 and J is TRBJ2-5; 8 positions agree with TRBD1. Trimming cost V 1 base and J 4 bases; bases outside gene matches: 9. This CDR3 spans 16 amino acids. CDR1 and CDR2 from the germline V gene are SGHRS and YFSETQ. The CDR3 region has the DNA TGCGCCAGCAGCTTGTCTCCGGCAGGGACAGGAGAGACCCAGTACTTC. This encodes CASSLSPAGTGETQYF.

This rearrangement joins TRBV28 to TRBJ2-1; D uncertain. The CDR3 sequence is 11 residues long. The V gene lost 4 bases and the J gene lost 8 bases, with 6 bases spanning the gap. CDR1 and CDR2 (germline): MDHEN, SYDVKM. Written as DNA, the CDR3 is TGTGCCAGCAGTTCCCTCTATGAGCAGTTCTTC. It yields the protein CASSSLYEQFF.

For this clone: One junction end disagrees with the germline gene, perhaps due to a read error. CDR3 sequence: CSSLGAGQYQETQYF. As DNA, the CDR3 is TGTTCCAGCCTCGGGGCGGGACAGTACCAAGAGACCCAGTACTTC. This sequence joins TRBV7-9 and TRBJ2-5; TRBD1 is a possible D gene (7 bases). CDR1 and CDR2 (germline): SEHNR, FQNEAQ (reference sequence). This CDR3 comprises 15 residues.

This clone has only a few counts. This chain links TRBV5-4 with TRBJ2-5, with D tentatively TRBD2 (6 bases). Trimming took 1 base from V and 1 from J, leaving 14 bases between them. The germline gives CDR1 SGHNT, CDR2 YYREEE (reference sequence). The CDR3 is 16 amino acids. CDR3 DNA: TGTGCCAGCAGCTTGAGGAGGGGCCTGCCCCAAGAGACCCAGTACTTC. It codes for CASSLRRGLPQETQYF.

Worth noting for this clone: Other DNA sequences of this sample code for an identical CDR3. V gene TRBV28 combines with J gene TRBJ2-5; the match to TRBD1 covers 7 bases. Germline-derived CDR1 and CDR2 are MDHEN and SYDVKM. V trimming: 2 bases; J trimming: 1 base; junction bases outside the gene matches: 13. The CDR3 spans 18 residues. The CDR3 spells CASSLPQGRMLGQETQYF. CDR3 DNA sequence: TGTGCCAGCAGTTTACCACAGGGGAGAATGTTAGGCCAAGAGACCCAGTACTTC.

This clone was counted only a few times. The chain is built from TRBV5-6 and TRBJ2-2; weak D call: TRBD2 (6 bases). The V and J ends lost 4 bases and 6 bases respectively, with 25 bases between them. From germline, CDR1 is SGHDT and CDR2 YYEEEE. The CDR3 consists of 18 residues. CDR3 amino acids: CASSPNRGGRIGAGELFF. CDR3 bases: TGTGCCAGCAGCCCTAACCGAGGAGGGAGGATCGGCGCCGGGGAGCTGTTTTTT.